These 18 T cell receptor beta chains originate from one sample sequenced in a study of blood T cells in healthy people across ages. Then a second PCR, running roughly 7 to 11 cycles, was carried out with a sample-barcoded 5' primer and a J-beta primer mix. TCRdb reanalysed the 5' RACE reads using MiXCR and keeps one entry per CDR3 protein. This table holds around 2 million distinct CDR3 sequences, 39% found once. Sequencing used blood. The receptor set was obtained from a human donor in good health.

To note about this clonotype: This may arise from a read error, as a much more abundant clone is one base away. The gene calls are TRBV12-3 or TRBV12-4 and TRBJ1-2; 12 bases are a match to TRBD1. CDR3 length: 16 residues. CDR3 coding DNA: TGTGCCAACAGTCCGGGACAGGGGGCCGGTGGCTATGGCTACACCTTC. It specifies CANSPGQGAGGYGYTF.

Concerning this clonotype: An end of the junction does not agree with germline; a read error may underlie this. The genes are TRBV7-2 and TRBJ1-5; possibly TRBD1 for D (5 bases). Germline CDR1 reads SGHTA; CDR2 reads FQGNSA. There are 15 residues in the CDR3. CDR3 loop: CVSSFGTQGNQPQHF. In DNA, the CDR3 is TGTGTCAGCAGCTTCGGGACGCAAGGCAATCAGCCCCAGCATTTT.

This chain links TRBV5-1 with TRBJ1-1, with TRBD1 as a possible D gene (5 bases). The V end lost 0 bases, the J end lost 8 bases, and 11 bases lay between the germline ends. The CDR3 runs to 13 residues. Germline-derived CDR1 and CDR2 are SGHRS and YFSETQ. CDR3 sequence: CASSLAGFSEAFF. The CDR3 DNA sequence: TGCGCCAGCAGCTTGGCAGGGTTTTCGGAAGCTTTCTTT.

This clonotype has only a few counts. V usage is TRBV4-1 and J usage is TRBJ2-7; D is perhaps TRBD2 (7 bases). Germline lookup yields CDR1 MGHRA and CDR2 YSYEKL. Deletions cut 3 bases from V and 6 bases from J, with 18 bases between. This CDR3 comprises 15 residues. CDR3 sequence: CASSQWAGALGEQYF. The CDR3 DNA sequence: TGCGCCAGCAGCCAGTGGGCGGGGGCTTTAGGCGAGCAGTACTTC.

This clonotype was counted a few times. The chain recombines TRBV5-1 with TRBJ1-5; 8 nucleotides agree with TRBD1. The V gene end was trimmed by 8 bases and the J gene end by 0 bases; junction bases not matched to a gene: 10. The CDR3 consists of 16 residues. Germline values: CDR1 SGHRS, CDR2 YFSETQ. CDR3 coding DNA: TGCGCCAGTAAGCTGACAGGGGAATATAGCAATCAGCCCCAGCATTTT. This sequence encodes CASKLTGEYSNQPQHF.

This clonotype was observed a handful of times. J is TRBJ2-5 and V is TRBV24-1; 9 nucleotides line up with TRBD1. The J segment lost 5 bases and the V segment lost 4 bases, leaving 7 bases of the junction unmatched. Germline assignment: CDR1 KGHDR and CDR2 SFDVKD. The CDR3 has 15 residues. In nucleotides, the CDR3 is TGTGCCACCAGTGACCCGAGGACAGGGGACGAGACCCAGTACTTC. Amino acids: CATSDPRTGDETQYF.

The J gene is TRBJ1-1, the V gene TRBV6-1; D unresolved. V was shortened by 7 bases and J by 1 base, with 16 bases between the two germline ends. Germline CDR1 MNHNS, CDR2 SASEGT. The CDR3 totals 15 residues. This CDR3 is CASTGIAQPNTEAFF. The DNA of the CDR3 is TGTGCCAGCACGGGGATAGCCCAACCGAACACTGAAGCTTTCTTT.

J is TRBJ1-1 and V is TRBV13; no firm D call. The ends were cut back, 4 bases at V and 0 bases at J, with 12 bases in the middle. CDR3 length equals 15 residues. CDR1 and CDR2 (germline): PRHDT, FYEKMQ (reference sequence). The CDR3 region is CASSYAGGMNTEAFF. DNA for the CDR3: TGTGCCAGCAGCTACGCGGGAGGCATGAACACTGAAGCTTTCTTT.

CDR3 nucleotide sequence: TGTGCCAGCAGTGGGGAGCCGGGGTTCTATGGCTACACCTTC. This encodes CASSGEPGFYGYTF. The V and J genes are TRBV6-2 or TRBV6-3 and TRBJ1-2; D ambiguous. Germline-derived CDR1 and CDR2 are MNHEY and SVGEGT. V shed 5 bases and J shed 4 bases, with 14 bases lying between them. This CDR3 is built from 14 residues.

This clonotype has more than one count but fewer than ten. V is TRBV6-2 or TRBV6-3 and J is TRBJ1-1, with TRBD1 as a possible D gene (5 bases). Per germline, CDR1 MNHEY and CDR2 SVGEGT. The CDR3 has 14 amino acids. V lost 6 bases to trimming and J lost 6 bases, with 17 bases between them. The DNA for the CDR3 is TGTGCCAGCAGCTCAGGGTGGGAACAACCTGAAGCTTTCTTT. Translated, it gives CASSSGWEQPEAFF.

In its sample, this clonotype was seen a few times. V usage is TRBV12-3 or TRBV12-4 and J usage is TRBJ1-1; unclear D gene. The ends were cut back, 9 bases at V and 5 bases at J, with 16 bases in the middle. This CDR3 is 13 amino acids long. This CDR3 is CASRDGGWTEAFF. In DNA form, the CDR3 reads TGTGCCAGTAGAGACGGAGGTTGGACTGAAGCTTTCTTT.

The gene calls are TRBV7-2 and TRBJ2-3; D is unclear. Trimming took 5 bases from V and 3 from J, leaving 9 bases between them. CDR3 size: 13 residues. Germline CDR1 and CDR2: SGHTA and FQGNSA. The CDR3 DNA follows: TGTGCCAGCAGCCCTGCACAGACAGATACGCAGTATTTT. Translating it yields CASSPAQTDTQYF.

This clonotype was detected only a few times. This chain links TRBV28 with TRBJ1-2; D is undetermined. Trimming left V 4 bases short and J 4 bases short, with 13 bases between. The CDR3 extends over 14 amino acids. Germline V lookup: CDR1 MDHEN, CDR2 SYDVKM. In DNA, the CDR3 is TGTGCCAGCAGTTACGTGCGGTACGGCTATGGCTACACCTTC. Protein sequence: CASSYVRYGYGYTF.

The rearrangement links TRBV5-1 to TRBJ2-1; D gene ambiguous. This CDR3 comprises 17 residues. Germline CDR1 SGHRS, CDR2 YFSETQ. Trimming shortened V by 1 base and J by 0 bases, and 14 bases separated the two germline ends. CDR3 amino acids: CASSLSVLFRSYNEQFF. The CDR3 coding sequence is TGCGCCAGCAGCTTGTCCGTCCTGTTCCGCTCCTACAATGAGCAGTTCTTC.

This chain uses TRBV7-9 with TRBJ2-3; no clear D. Looked up from germline, CDR1 is SEHNR and CDR2 is FQNEAQ (reference sequence). V was pared by 3 bases and J by 1 base, with 8 bases between. CDR3 length equals 14 residues. The CDR3 reads CASSFLERTDTQYF. The CDR3 DNA reads TGTGCCAGCAGCTTCCTAGAACGCACAGATACGCAGTATTTT.

On this clonotype: A far larger clone lies a single base away; this is likely a read error. This chain joins TRBV29-1 and TRBJ1-2, with unresolved D. In germline, CDR1 is SQVTM, CDR2 ANQGSEA. V lost 4 bases and J 10 bases, leaving 4 bases between the germline ends. This CDR3 has 8 residues. CDR3 sequence (DNA): TGCAGCGTTGGTGACTACACCTTC. Encoded protein: CSVGDYTF.

A remark on this clonotype: Given the absence of the conserved phenylalanine or tryptophan at the CDR3 end, a read error is likely. The CDR3 region has the DNA TGTGCCACCAGTGATCGAGGCGACGGAGATACGCAGTATGTT. As protein: CATSDRGDGDTQYV. J is TRBJ2-3 and V is TRBV24-1; D is unresolved. CDR1 KGHDR and CDR2 SFDVKD come from the germline V gene. The CDR3 covers 14 residues. Trimming took off 3 bases at V and 5 bases at J, with 11 bases between the two ends.

The chain couples TRBV3-1 to TRBJ2-7; either TRBD1 or TRBD2 may supply D (5 bases each). This CDR3 has 13 residues. Germline V gene data show CDR1 as LGHDT and CDR2 as YNNKEL (reference sequence). With 8 bases removed from V and 3 bases from J, the gap between germline ends came to 14 bases. As DNA, the CDR3 is TGTGCCAGCGGCCGGGACCTATTCTACGAGCAGTACTTC. Translating it yields CASGRDLFYEQYF.